The rows below give T cell receptor beta chains drawn from one sample of a study of blood T cell repertoires in COVID-19. Sequencing used immunoSEQ multiplex PCR; TCRdb keeps in-frame clones, though not all of them. The sample records more than 150,000 clones, 70% to 90% being singletons. The sequencing input was peripheral blood. These receptors came from a woman aged 70 to 79 with acute or convalescent COVID-19. The CDR3 runs from the conserved cysteine through the conserved F or W. A D gene is named only where the DNA matches it firmly. Size values are once, few and many counts, or a class for expanded clones, and some rows have none.

D gene: NA; clone size: NA; J gene: TRBJ2-1; CDR3 length: 15; V gene: TRBV4-2; CDR3 protein: CASSQVGRDYNEQFF; CDR3 DNA: TGTGCCAGCAGCCAAGTCGGGCGGGACTACAATGAGCAGTTCTTC
D gene: NA; clone size: NA; J gene: TRBJ2-3; CDR3 length: 17; V gene: TRBV14; CDR3 protein: CASSQDLGDIRTDTQYF; CDR3 DNA: TGTGCCAGCAGCCAAGATTTGGGGGACATCCGCACAGATACGCAGTATTTT
D gene: NA; clone size: NA; J gene: TRBJ1-2; CDR3 length: 15; V gene: TRBV5-5; CDR3 protein: CASSLGVRENYGYTF; CDR3 DNA: TGTGCCAGCAGCTTGGGTGTCAGGGAAAACTATGGCTACACCTTC
D gene: TRBD1; clone size: NA; J gene: TRBJ1-2; CDR3 length: 14; V gene: TRBV13; CDR3 protein: CASSSAGGARGYTF; CDR3 DNA: TGTGCCAGCAGCTCGGCAGGGGGTGCGCGTGGCTACACCTTC
D gene: NA; clone size: NA; J gene: TRBJ2-1; CDR3 length: 16; V gene: TRBV7-9; CDR3 protein: CASSLAVKGGYNEQFF; CDR3 DNA: TGTGCCAGCAGCTTAGCGGTAAAGGGAGGATACAATGAGCAGTTCTTC
D gene: NA; clone size: NA; J gene: TRBJ1-4; CDR3 length: 15; V gene: TRBV9; CDR3 protein: CASSVGEAINEKLFF; CDR3 DNA: TGTGCCAGCAGCGTAGGAGAAGCCATAAATGAAAAACTGTTTTTT
D gene: TRBD2; clone size: NA; J gene: TRBJ2-7; CDR3 length: 16; V gene: TRBV7-2; CDR3 protein: CASSLGGLAGDYEQYF; CDR3 DNA: TGTGCCAGCAGCTTAGGGGGACTAGCGGGGGACTACGAGCAGTACTTC
D gene: TRBD1; clone size: NA; J gene: TRBJ1-4; CDR3 length: 13; V gene: TRBV2; CDR3 protein: CASNGQGNEKLFF; CDR3 DNA: TGTGCCAGCAACGGACAGGGTAATGAAAAACTGTTTTTT
D gene: NA; clone size: NA; J gene: TRBJ1-5; CDR3 length: 16; V gene: TRBV27; CDR3 protein: CASSLSSADSNQPQHF; CDR3 DNA: TGTGCCAGCAGTTTATCGTCAGCGGATAGCAATCAGCCCCAGCATTTT
D gene: NA; clone size: NA; J gene: TRBJ2-5; CDR3 length: 14; V gene: TRBV14; CDR3 protein: CASSRRGGRETQYF; CDR3 DNA: TGTGCCAGCAGCCGTCGAGGGGGACGAGAGACCCAGTACTTC
D gene: TRBD1; clone size: once; J gene: TRBJ2-5; CDR3 length: 15; V gene: TRBV7-3; CDR3 protein: CASSLGTASQETQYF; CDR3 DNA: TGTGCCAGCAGCTTAGGGACAGCCTCCCAAGAGACCCAGTACTTC
D gene: NA; clone size: NA; J gene: TRBJ1-2; CDR3 length: 13; V gene: TRBV5-1; CDR3 protein: CASSLAAGYGYTF; CDR3 DNA: TGCGCCAGCAGCTTGGCTGCGGGCTATGGCTACACCTTC
D gene: NA; clone size: NA; J gene: TRBJ1-4; CDR3 length: 12; V gene: TRBV7-9; CDR3 protein: CASSLGREKLFF; CDR3 DNA: TGTGCCAGCAGCTTAGGGAGGGAAAAACTGTTTTTT
D gene: TRBD1; clone size: NA; J gene: TRBJ2-7; CDR3 length: 14; V gene: TRBV6-2/TRBV6-3; CDR3 protein: CASSSRTGGNEQYF; CDR3 DNA: TGTGCCAGCAGTTCCCGGACAGGGGGCAACGAGCAGTACTTC
D gene: NA; clone size: few; J gene: TRBJ1-5; CDR3 length: 14; V gene: TRBV11-2; CDR3 protein: CASSLASGNQPQHF; CDR3 DNA: TGTGCCAGCAGCTTAGCTTCCGGCAATCAGCCCCAGCATTTT
D gene: NA; clone size: once; J gene: TRBJ2-7; CDR3 length: 16; V gene: TRBV11-2; CDR3 protein: CASSLISASDTGEQYF; CDR3 DNA: TGTGCCAGCAGCTTAATTTCGGCTTCCGACACAGGGGAGCAGTACTTC
D gene: NA; clone size: NA; J gene: TRBJ1-2; CDR3 length: 13; V gene: TRBV5-8; CDR3 protein: CASSLGSGHGYTF; CDR3 DNA: TGTGCCAGCAGCTTGGGAAGCGGGCATGGCTACACCTTC
D gene: TRBD1; clone size: NA; J gene: TRBJ1-1; CDR3 length: 13; V gene: TRBV5-4; CDR3 protein: CASSPGQERSAFF; CDR3 DNA: TGTGCCAGCAGCCCCGGACAGGAAAGGTCGGCTTTCTTT
D gene: TRBD2; clone size: NA; J gene: TRBJ2-5; CDR3 length: 16; V gene: TRBV9; CDR3 protein: CASSVVGGTTQETQYF; CDR3 DNA: TGTGCCAGCAGCGTAGTGGGGGGGACTACACAAGAGACCCAGTACTTC
D gene: NA; clone size: NA; J gene: TRBJ1-3; CDR3 length: 13; V gene: TRBV2; CDR3 protein: CASSTFSGNTIYF; CDR3 DNA: TGTGCCAGCAGCACTTTCTCTGGAAACACCATATATTTT
D gene: NA; clone size: NA; J gene: TRBJ1-5; CDR3 length: 14; V gene: TRBV7-2; CDR3 protein: CASSHLSGNQPQHF; CDR3 DNA: TGTGCCAGCAGCCACCTTTCAGGGAATCAGCCCCAGCATTTT
D gene: NA; clone size: NA; J gene: TRBJ1-3; CDR3 length: 14; V gene: TRBV6-4; CDR3 protein: CASSDWPAGNTIYF; CDR3 DNA: TGTGCCAGCAGTGATTGGCCAGCTGGAAACACCATATATTTT